The source of this T cell receptor beta chain is a study of T cell changes during pregnancy in multiple sclerosis. CDR1 SNHLY and CDR2 FYNNEI come from the germline V gene. V lost 5 bases to trimming and J lost 0 bases; unmatched junction nucleotides: 3. This CDR3 region has 15 residues. Sequencing was performed with immunoSEQ multiplex PCR; in TCRdb, only in-frame clones are kept and a portion is missing. The data hold tens of thousands of clones, with about 93% observed a single time. The sequencing here drew on peripheral blood, taken in the third trimester of pregnancy. The clonotype comes from a female donor in good health, enrolled as a control in a pregnancy study. The J gene is TRBJ2-2, the V gene TRBV2; 7 bases match TRBD2. The DNA for the CDR3 is TGTGCCAGCAGTCTGACTAGCTCGAACACCGGGGAGCTGTTTTTT. Its translation is CASSLTSSNTGELFF.